Listed below are T cell receptor beta chains from one sample, sequenced in a study of blood T cells in healthy people across ages. TCRdb re-called the 5' RACE reads with MiXCR, one entry per CDR3 protein. The data hold about 1 million distinct CDR3 sequences, with less than 25% observed a single time. These same data were also listed under a study on T cells of mothers and their children.

The sequencing input was blood. Receptor source: a girl aged 2 to 9 in good health. The CDR3 runs from the conserved cysteine through the conserved F or W. The D gene is left open where the match is weak.

d_gene,v_gene,CDR3aa
TRBD2,TRBV9,CASSDPISGGEDEQFF
NA,TRBV24-1,CATSDLRTEQFF
NA,TRBV6-5,CASGPTSTDTQYF
TRBD1,TRBV7-3,CASSYTGDVYGYTF
NA,TRBV9,CASSVGSLGRNYGYTF
NA,TRBV29-1,CSARPQETQCF
TRBD2,TRBV27,CASSTLAGGLYTGELFF
TRBD1,TRBV27,CASAGTGITYNEQFF
TRBD2,TRBV5-1,CASSRGGLPTYEQYF
NA,TRBV12-3/TRBV12-4,CASSFIPSSYEQYF
NA,TRBV10-3,CAISPLGGDTGELFF
TRBD1,TRBV5-5,CASSWNPGTDYEQYF
TRBD1,TRBV3-1,CASSLPDRRSYNEQFF
TRBD1,TRBV3-1,CASTLWDRSYEQYF
NA,TRBV9,CASSAGTYREQYF
NA,TRBV11-2,CASRLRVLNEKLFF
TRBD2,TRBV20-1,CSGTSGGGEQFF
TRBD1,TRBV7-2,CASSPPTGQGYTF
TRBD1,TRBV11-2,CASSLGARGIQPQHF
NA,TRBV20-1,CSARQAGQGYTF
TRBD2,TRBV7-3,CASRGTGLVTDTQYF
TRBD2,TRBV6-5,CASSLAGKQETQYF
NA,TRBV6-2/TRBV6-3,CASSYSMEAAHEQYF
TRBD1,TRBV11-1,CASSTGGTDQETQYF
NA,TRBV20-1,CSAREPGKETQYF
TRBD2,TRBV7-2,CASSFRSAGPRNEQFF
NA,TRBV10-3,CAISESGTYNQQFF
NA,TRBV3-1,CASTVNTGGDTGAFF
NA,TRBV29-1,CSAHGQYGYTF
TRBD1,TRBV12-3/TRBV12-4,CASSIRGAAEKLFF
NA,TRBV11-3,CASSPAGSPHEQFF
NA,TRBV20-1,CSARDLDLLYEQYF
NA,TRBV28,CASRPYGDAVDEQFF
NA,TRBV5-1,CASSLNGAGGEKLFF
NA,TRBV20-1,CSARDRVRPYNEQFF
NA,TRBV5-1,CASSQSDSFSVTDTQYF
NA,TRBV4-3,CASSQGLIGPQYF
NA,TRBV7-8,CASSLLGASEQYF
NA,TRBV3-1,CASSHEDNSPLHF
TRBD2,TRBV11-2,CASSLAAGEGDTQYF
TRBD2,TRBV7-3,CASSSGLAGGKETQYF
NA,TRBV10-3,CATIPSETGELFF
NA,TRBV20-1,CSARDWAGTDMNTEAFF
TRBD2,TRBV3-1,CASSPGWGGTGELFF
NA,TRBV6-1,CASSERPRPYEQYF
NA,TRBV18,CASSPRAEPYNEQFF
NA,TRBV7-9,CANSSPWDTETQYF
NA,TRBV5-1,CASSRPVGSDNEQFF
NA,TRBV4-1,CASSQEIVGDNEQFF
NA,TRBV20-1,CGARTVLSSGNTIYF
TRBD2,TRBV3-1,CASSGDAGASTDTQYF